The present entry profiles one T cell receptor beta chain with its context. Its target is not known. CDR1 is MNHNS and CDR2 is SASEGT in the germline V gene. With 0 bases clipped from V and 5 bases from J, the junction kept 11 bases outside the gene matches. The CDR3 has 17 residues. 13 Jbeta primers and 60 Vbeta primers were used for the PCR. The repertoire was sequenced with immunoSEQ multiplex PCR; TCRdb's copy has only in-frame clones and lacks some. The table shows over 100,000 clones, with about four fifths occurring only once. This entry is derived from a study of cytomegalovirus exposure and HLA in healthy donors. General study results and limits: DRB1 had the most TCR associations and HLA-C the fewest, a later analysis found, with rates varying by HLA locus. Earlier results showed most TCR beta V segments being productive about 87% or about 30% of the time. Some highly shared sequence variants likely arose as a pipeline artifact. A later analysis linked some 17,000 TCR beta sequences to HLA alleles at 0.05 false discovery rate.

The gene calls are TRBV6-1 and TRBJ2-3, with TRBD1 matching 7 bases. The material sequenced was PBMCs. The TCR originated in a man younger than 40 in good health and CMV-seropositive. CDR3 in amino acids: CASSEAGFRQGEDTQYF. CDR3 in DNA: TGTGCCAGCAGTGAAGCAGGATTCAGGCAGGGGGAAGATACGCAGTATTTT.